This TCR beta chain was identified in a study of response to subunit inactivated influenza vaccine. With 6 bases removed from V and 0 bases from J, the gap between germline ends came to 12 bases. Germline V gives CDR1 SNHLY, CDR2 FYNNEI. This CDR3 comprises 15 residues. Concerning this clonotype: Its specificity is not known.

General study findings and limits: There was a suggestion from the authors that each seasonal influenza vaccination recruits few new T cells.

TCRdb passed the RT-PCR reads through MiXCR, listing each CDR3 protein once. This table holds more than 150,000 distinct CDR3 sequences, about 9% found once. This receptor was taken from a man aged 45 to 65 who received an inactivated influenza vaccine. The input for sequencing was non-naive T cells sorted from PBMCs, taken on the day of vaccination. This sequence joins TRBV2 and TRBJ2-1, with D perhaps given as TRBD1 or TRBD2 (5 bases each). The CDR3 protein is CASRAGRSSYNEQFF. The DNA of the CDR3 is TGTGCCAGCAGAGCAGGGAGATCCTCCTACAATGAGCAGTTCTTC.